The clone carrying this T cell receptor beta chain was seen repeatedly, ten times or more. The data were taken from a study of T cells in Graves' hyperthyroidism and ophthalmopathy. TCR beta CDR3 regions were amplified from RNA transcripts. An initial round of RT-PCR targeting the TCR CDR3 relied on the HTBI primer set. TCRdb re-called the multiplex PCR reads through MiXCR, storing one row per CDR3 protein. Of hundreds of thousands of distinct CDR3 sequences listed, approximately 15% were seen once; the top ten hold approximately 5.7%. Uncontrolled infections, other autoimmune diseases, pregnancy or lactation led to exclusion of patients. CDR1 DFQATT and CDR2 SNEGSKA come from the germline V gene (reference sequence). This CDR3 is 10 amino acids long. The V and J ends lost 5 bases and 5 bases respectively, with 5 bases between them.

The sequenced sample was blood. V gene TRBV20-1 combines with J gene TRBJ2-3; D call uncertain. This receptor was taken from a young woman with Graves' hyperthyroidism that later progressed to Graves' ophthalmopathy. The CDR3, as DNA: TGCAGTGCTCTCCAAGATACGCAGTATTTT. This translates into CSALQDTQYF.